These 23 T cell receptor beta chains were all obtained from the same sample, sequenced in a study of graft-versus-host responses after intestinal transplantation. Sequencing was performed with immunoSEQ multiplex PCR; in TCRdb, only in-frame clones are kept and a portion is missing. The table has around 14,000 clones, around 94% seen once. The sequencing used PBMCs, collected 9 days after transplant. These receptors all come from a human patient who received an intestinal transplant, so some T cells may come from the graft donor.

CDR3 in amino acids: CAISESKDQFNTGELFF. In nucleotides, the CDR3 is TGTGCCATCAGTGAGTCGAAGGACCAATTCAACACCGGGGAGCTGTTTTTT. The rearrangement links TRBV10-3 to TRBJ2-2; D is unresolved. The germline CDR1 and CDR2 sequences are ENHRY and SYGVKD. This CDR3 contains 17 residues. The V gene lost 0 bases and the J gene lost 2 bases, with 13 bases spanning the gap.

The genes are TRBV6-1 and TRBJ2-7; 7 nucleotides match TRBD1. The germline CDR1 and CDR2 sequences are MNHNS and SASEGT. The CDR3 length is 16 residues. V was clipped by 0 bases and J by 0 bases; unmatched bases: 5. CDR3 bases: TGTGCCAGCAGTGAAGCGGCCTGGGACAGCTCCTACGAGCAGTACTTC. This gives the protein CASSEAAWDSSYEQYF.

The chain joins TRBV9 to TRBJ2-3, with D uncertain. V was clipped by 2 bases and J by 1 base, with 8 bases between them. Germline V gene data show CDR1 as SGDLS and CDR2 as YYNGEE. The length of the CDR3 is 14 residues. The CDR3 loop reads CASSVSQGTDTQYF. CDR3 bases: TGTGCCAGCAGCGTCTCGCAGGGCACAGATACGCAGTATTTT.

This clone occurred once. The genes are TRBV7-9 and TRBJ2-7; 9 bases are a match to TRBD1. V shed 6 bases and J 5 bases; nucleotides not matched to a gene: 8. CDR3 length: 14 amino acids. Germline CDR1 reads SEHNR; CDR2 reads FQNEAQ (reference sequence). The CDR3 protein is CASSHDRGIDEQYF. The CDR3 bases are TGTGCCAGCAGTCACGACAGGGGGATCGACGAGCAGTACTTC.

The CDR3 protein is CAISEPWESGNTEAFF. The CDR3 coding sequence is TGTGCCATCAGTGAGCCTTGGGAATCGGGGAACACTGAAGCTTTCTTT. The chain carries TRBV10-3 and TRBJ1-1; D ambiguous. The CDR3 is made up of 16 amino acids. The germline gives CDR1 ENHRY, CDR2 SYGVKD. Trimming removed 2 bases from V and 1 base from J, with 14 bases in between.

CDR3 sequence: CASSHTDTQYF. Written as DNA, the CDR3 is TGTGCCAGCAGCCACACAGATACGCAGTATTTT. The chain is built from TRBV5-4 and TRBJ2-3; D is unresolved. CDR3 length equals 11 residues. V lost 4 bases, J lost 2 bases, and 2 bases lay in between. CDR1 is SGHNT, CDR2 YYREEE, per germline (reference sequence).

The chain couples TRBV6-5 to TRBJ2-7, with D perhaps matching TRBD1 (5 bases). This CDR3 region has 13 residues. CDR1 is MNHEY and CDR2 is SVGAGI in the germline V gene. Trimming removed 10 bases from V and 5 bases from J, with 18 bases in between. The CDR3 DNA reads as TGTGCCATCGCTGCTGGGGCAGGGAACGAGCAGTACTTC. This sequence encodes CAIAAGAGNEQYF.

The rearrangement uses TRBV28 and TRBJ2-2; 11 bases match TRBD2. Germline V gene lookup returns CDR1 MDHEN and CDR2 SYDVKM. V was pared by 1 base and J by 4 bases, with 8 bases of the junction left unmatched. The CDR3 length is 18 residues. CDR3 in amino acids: CASSLFPSGRKGTGELFF. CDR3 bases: TGTGCCAGCAGTTTATTTCCTAGCGGGAGGAAGGGCACCGGGGAGCTGTTTTTT.

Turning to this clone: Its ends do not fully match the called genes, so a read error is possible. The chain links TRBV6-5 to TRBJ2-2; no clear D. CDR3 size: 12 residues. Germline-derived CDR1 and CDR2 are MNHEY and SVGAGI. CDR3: CASSYRSGELFF. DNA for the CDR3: TGTGCCAGTAGTTACCGGTCGGGGGAGCTGTTTTTT.

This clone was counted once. The CDR3 nucleotides read TGCGCCAGCAGCAGGGGACTTCGTAACTACACCTTC. Protein product: CASSRGLRNYTF. The rearrangement uses TRBV5-1 and TRBJ1-2; tentative D call: TRBD1 (5 bases). This CDR3 spans 12 amino acids. Germline V gene lookup returns CDR1 SGHRS and CDR2 YFSETQ. Trimming took off 4 bases at V and 10 bases at J, with 14 bases between the two ends.

Here the CDR3 reads CASSMGQTYGYTF. In DNA form, the CDR3 reads TGTGCCAGTAGTATGGGACAGACCTATGGCTACACCTTC. The chain combines TRBV19 with TRBJ1-2; 7 nucleotides align to TRBD1. Germline CDR1 LNHDA, CDR2 SQIVND (reference sequence). The CDR3 contains 13 residues. V lost 3 bases and J lost 4; bases outside the gene matches: 2.

The CDR3 sequence: CASSLALYTGELFF. For the CDR3, the DNA is TGTGCCAGCAGCTTGGCCCTATACACCGGGGAGCTGTTTTTT. The chain links TRBV5-5 to TRBJ2-2; D not certain. The CDR3 totals 14 residues. Looked up from germline, CDR1 is SGHKS and CDR2 is YYEKEE (reference sequence). V gave up 0 bases and J gave up 3 bases, with 6 bases separating them.

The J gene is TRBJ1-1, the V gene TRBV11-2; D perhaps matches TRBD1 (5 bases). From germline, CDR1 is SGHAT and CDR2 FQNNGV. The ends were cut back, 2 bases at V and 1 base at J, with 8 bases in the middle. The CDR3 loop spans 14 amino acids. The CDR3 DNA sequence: TGTGCCAGCAGCTTACAAGGGGCGAACACTGAAGCTTTCTTT. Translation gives CASSLQGANTEAFF.

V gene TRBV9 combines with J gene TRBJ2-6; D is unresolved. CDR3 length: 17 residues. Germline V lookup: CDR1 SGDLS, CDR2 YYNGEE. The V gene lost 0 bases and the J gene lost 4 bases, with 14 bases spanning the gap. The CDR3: CASSVALTRAGANVLTF. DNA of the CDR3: TGTGCCAGCAGCGTAGCGCTTACCCGGGCGGGGGCCAACGTCCTGACTTTC. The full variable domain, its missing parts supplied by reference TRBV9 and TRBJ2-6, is DSGVTQTPKHLITATGQRVTLRCSPRSGDLSVYWYQQSLDQGLQFLIQYYNGEERAKGNILERFSAQQFPDLHSELNLSSLELGDSALYFCASSVALTRAGANVLTFGAGSRLTVL.

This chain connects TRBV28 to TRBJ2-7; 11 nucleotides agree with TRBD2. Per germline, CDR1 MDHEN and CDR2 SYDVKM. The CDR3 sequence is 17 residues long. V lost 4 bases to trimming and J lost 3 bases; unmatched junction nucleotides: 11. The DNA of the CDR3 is TGTGCCAGCAGTTCGTCATTAACTAGCGGGAGAGGCTACGAGCAGTACTTC. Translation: CASSSSLTSGRGYEQYF.

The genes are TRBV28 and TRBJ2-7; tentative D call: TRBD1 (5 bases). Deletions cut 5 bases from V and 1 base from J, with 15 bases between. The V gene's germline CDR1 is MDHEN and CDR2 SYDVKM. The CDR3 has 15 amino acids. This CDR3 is CASSRTGRLSYEQYF. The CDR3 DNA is TGTGCCAGCAGTCGCACAGGCAGACTTTCCTACGAGCAGTACTTC.

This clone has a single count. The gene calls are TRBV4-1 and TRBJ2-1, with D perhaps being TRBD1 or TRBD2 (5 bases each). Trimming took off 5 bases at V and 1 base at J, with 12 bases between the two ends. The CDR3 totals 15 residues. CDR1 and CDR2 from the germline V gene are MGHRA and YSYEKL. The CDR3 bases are TGCGCCAGCAGCTCTGAGGGGCTATCCTACAATGAGCAGTTCTTC. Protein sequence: CASSSEGLSYNEQFF.

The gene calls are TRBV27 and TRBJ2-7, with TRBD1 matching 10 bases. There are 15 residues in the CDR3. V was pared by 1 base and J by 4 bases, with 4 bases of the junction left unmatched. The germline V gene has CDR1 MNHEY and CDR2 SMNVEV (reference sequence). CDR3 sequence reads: CASSLFGTGAYEQYF. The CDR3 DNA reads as TGTGCCAGCAGTTTATTTGGGACAGGGGCTTACGAGCAGTACTTC.

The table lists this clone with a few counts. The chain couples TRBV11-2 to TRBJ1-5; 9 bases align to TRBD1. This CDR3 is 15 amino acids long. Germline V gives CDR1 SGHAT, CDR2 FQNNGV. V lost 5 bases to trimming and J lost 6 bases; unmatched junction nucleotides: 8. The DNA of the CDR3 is TGTGCCAGCAGCCAGGACAGGGGAGTAGGTCAGCCCCAGCATTTT. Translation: CASSQDRGVGQPQHF.

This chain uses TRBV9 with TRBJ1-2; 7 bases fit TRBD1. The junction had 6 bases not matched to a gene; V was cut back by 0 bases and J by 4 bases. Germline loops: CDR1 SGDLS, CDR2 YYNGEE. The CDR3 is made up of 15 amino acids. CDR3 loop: CASSVGGRGIYGYTF. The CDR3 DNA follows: TGTGCCAGCAGCGTAGGAGGCAGGGGGATCTATGGCTACACCTTC.

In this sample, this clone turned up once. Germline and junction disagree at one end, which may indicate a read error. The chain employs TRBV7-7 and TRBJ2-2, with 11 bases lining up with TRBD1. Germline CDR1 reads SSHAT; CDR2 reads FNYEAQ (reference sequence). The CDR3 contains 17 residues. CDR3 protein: CASSLLPGQGGTGELFF. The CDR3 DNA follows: TGTGCTAGCAGCTTATTACCGGGACAGGGGGGCACCGGGGAGCTGTTTTTT.

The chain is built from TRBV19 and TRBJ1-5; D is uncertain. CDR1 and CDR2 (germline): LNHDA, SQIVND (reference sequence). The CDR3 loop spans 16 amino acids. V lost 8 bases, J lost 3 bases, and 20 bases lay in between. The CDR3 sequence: CASFGRGPNPNQPQHF. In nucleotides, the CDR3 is TGTGCCAGTTTCGGTCGGGGTCCCAACCCCAATCAGCCCCAGCATTTT.

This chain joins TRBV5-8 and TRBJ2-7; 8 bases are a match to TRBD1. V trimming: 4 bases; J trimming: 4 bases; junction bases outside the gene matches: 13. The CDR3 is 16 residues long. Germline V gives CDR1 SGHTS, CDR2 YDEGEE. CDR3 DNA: TGTGCCAGCAGCCCCTGGGGGGCAGGGGGCTTATACGAGCAGTACTTC. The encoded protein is CASSPWGAGGLYEQYF.